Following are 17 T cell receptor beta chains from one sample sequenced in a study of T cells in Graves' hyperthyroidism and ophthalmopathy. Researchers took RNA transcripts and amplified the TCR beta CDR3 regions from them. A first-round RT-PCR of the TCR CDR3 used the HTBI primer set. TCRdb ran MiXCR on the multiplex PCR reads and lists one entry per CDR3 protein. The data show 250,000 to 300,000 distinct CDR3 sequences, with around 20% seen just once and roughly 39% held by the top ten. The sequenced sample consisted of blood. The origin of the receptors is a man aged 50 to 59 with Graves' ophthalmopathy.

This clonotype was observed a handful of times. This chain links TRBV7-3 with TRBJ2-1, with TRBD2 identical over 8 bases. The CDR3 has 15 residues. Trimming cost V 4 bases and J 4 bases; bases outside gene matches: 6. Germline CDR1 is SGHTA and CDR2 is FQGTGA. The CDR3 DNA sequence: TGTGCCAGCAGCTCGGCGGGAGGACATTACAATGAGCAGTTCTTC. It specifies CASSSAGGHYNEQFF.

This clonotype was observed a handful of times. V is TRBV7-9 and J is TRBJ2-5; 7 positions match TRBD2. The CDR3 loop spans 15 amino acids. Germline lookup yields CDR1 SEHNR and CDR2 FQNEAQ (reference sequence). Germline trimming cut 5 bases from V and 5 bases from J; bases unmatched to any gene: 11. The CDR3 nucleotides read TGTGCCAGCAGCCTTAGGGGCGGGAGTGGCGAGACCCAGTACTTC. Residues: CASSLRGGSGETQYF.

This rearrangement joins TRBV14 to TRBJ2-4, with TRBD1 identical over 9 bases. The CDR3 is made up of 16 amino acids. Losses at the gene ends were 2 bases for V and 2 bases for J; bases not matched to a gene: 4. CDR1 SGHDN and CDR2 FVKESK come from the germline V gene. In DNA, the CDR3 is TGTGCCAGCAGCCAATTTGGACAGGGGCCCAAAAACATTCAGTACTTC. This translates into CASSQFGQGPKNIQYF.

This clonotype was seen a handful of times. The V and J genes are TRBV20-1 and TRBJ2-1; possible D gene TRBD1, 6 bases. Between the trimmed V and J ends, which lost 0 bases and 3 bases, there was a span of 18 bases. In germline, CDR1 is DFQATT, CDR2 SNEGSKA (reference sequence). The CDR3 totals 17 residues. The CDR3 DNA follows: TGCAGTGCTAGAGATGGGAGCCCCCGACAGGACTACAATGAGCAGTTCTTC. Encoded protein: CSARDGSPRQDYNEQFF.

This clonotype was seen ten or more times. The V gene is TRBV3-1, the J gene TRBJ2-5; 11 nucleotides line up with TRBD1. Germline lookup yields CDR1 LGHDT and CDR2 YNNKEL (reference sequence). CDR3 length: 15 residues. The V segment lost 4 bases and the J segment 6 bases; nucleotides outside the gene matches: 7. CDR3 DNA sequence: TGTGCCAGCAGCCGCGGACAGGGGGCTGGAAAGACCCAGTACTTC. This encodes CASSRGQGAGKTQYF.

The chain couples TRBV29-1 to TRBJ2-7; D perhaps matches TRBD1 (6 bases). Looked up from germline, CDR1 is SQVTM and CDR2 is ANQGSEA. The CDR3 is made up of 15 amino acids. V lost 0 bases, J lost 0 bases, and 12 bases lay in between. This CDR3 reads CSVEEDRATSYEQYF. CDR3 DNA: TGCAGCGTTGAAGAGGACAGAGCGACCTCCTACGAGCAGTACTTC.

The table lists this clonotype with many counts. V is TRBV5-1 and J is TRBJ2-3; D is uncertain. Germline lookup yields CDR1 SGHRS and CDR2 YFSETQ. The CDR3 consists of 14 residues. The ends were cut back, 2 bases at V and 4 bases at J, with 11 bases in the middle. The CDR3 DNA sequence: TGCGCCAGCAGCTTTTCTACCCTGCCAGATACGCAGTATTTT. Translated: CASSFSTLPDTQYF.

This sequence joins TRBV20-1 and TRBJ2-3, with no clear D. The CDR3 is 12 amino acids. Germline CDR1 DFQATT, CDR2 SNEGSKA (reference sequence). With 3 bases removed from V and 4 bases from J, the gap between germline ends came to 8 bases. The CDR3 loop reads CSARAWADTQYF. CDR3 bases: TGCAGTGCTAGGGCTTGGGCAGATACGCAGTATTTT.

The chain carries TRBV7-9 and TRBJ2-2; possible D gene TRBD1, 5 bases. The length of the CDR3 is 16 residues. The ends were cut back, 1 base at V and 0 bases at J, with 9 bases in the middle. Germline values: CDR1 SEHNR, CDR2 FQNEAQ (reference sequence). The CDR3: CASSLESGPNTGELFF. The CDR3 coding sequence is TGTGCCAGCAGCTTAGAGTCAGGGCCGAACACCGGGGAGCTGTTTTTT. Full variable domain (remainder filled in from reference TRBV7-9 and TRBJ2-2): DTGVSQNPRHKITKRGQNVTFRCDPISEHNRLYWYRQTLGQGPEFLTYFQNEAQLEKSRLLSDRFSAERPKGSFSTLEIQRTEQGDSAMYLCASSLESGPNTGELFFGEGSRLTVL.

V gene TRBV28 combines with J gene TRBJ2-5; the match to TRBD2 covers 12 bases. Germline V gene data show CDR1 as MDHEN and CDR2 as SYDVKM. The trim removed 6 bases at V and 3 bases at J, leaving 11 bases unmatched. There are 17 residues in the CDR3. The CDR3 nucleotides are TGTGCCAGCAGCCGACTCAGGACTAGCGGGACCAAAGAGACCCAGTACTTC. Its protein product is CASSRLRTSGTKETQYF.

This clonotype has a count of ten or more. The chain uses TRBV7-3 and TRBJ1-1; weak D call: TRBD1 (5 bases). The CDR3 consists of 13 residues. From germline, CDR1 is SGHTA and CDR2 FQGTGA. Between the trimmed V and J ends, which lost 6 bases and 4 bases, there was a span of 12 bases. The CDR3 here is CASSSGLATEAFF. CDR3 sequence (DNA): TGTGCCAGCAGTTCAGGGTTGGCCACTGAAGCTTTCTTT. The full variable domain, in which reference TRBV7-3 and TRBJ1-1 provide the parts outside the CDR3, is GAGVSQTPSNKVTEKGKYVELRCDPISGHTALYWYRQSLGQGPEFLIYFQGTGAADDSGLPNDRFFAVRPEGSVSTLKIQRTERGDSAVYLCASSSGLATEAFFGQGTRLTVV.

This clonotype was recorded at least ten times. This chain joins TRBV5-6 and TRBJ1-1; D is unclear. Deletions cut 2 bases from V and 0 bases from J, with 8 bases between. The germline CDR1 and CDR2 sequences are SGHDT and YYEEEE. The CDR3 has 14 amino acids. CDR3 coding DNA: TGTGCCAGCAGCTTCGACCCTATGAACACTGAAGCTTTCTTT. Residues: CASSFDPMNTEAFF.

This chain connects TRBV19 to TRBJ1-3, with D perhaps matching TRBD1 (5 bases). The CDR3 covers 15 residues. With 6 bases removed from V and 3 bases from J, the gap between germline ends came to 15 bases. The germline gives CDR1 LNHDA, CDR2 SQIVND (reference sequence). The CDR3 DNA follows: TGTGCCAGTAGAGAGAGGACACTCGATGGAAACACCATATATTTT. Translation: CASRERTLDGNTIYF.

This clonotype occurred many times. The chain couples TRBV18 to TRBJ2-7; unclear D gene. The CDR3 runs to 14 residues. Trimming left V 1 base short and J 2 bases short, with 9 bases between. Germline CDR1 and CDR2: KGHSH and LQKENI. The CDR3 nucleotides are TGTGCCAGCTCACCACACGACGGACCCTACGAGCAGTACTTC. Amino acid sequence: CASSPHDGPYEQYF.

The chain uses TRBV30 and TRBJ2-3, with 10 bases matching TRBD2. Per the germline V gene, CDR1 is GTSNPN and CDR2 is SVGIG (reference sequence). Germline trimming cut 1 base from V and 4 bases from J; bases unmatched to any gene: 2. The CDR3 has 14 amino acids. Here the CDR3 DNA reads TGTGCCTGGAGTGCTCTAGCGGGAGCAGATACGCAGTATTTT. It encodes CAWSALAGADTQYF. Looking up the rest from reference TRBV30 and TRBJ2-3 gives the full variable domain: SQTIHQWPATLVQPVGSPLSLECTVEGTSNPNLYWYRQAAGRGLQLLFYSVGIGQISSEVPQNLSASRPQDRQFILSSKKLLLSDSGFYLCAWSALAGADTQYFGPGTRLTVL.

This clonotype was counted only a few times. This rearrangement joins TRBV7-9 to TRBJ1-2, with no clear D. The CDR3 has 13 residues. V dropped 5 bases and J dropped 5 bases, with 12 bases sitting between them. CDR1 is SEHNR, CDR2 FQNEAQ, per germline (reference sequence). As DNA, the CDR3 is TGTGCCAGCAGCCGCTCAGATGAATATGGCTACACCTTC. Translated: CASSRSDEYGYTF.

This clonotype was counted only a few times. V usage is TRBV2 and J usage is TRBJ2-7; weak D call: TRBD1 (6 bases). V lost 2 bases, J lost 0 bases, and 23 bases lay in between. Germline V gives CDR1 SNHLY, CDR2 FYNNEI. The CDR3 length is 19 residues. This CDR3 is CASSENGRGYFKYSYEQYF. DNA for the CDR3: TGTGCCAGCAGTGAAAATGGCAGGGGATACTTTAAATACTCCTACGAGCAGTACTTC.